This note documents a single T cell receptor (beta chain) sequence. Its specific antigen is unknown. The sample holds no much larger clone one base away, and base qualities are not on file. These data come from a study of cytomegalovirus exposure and HLA in healthy donors (dated by TCRdb to the late 2010s). Regarding the research as a whole: An earlier analysis of some 620 of the donors reported about 260 Gb of sequence data and around 120 million unique TCR beta sequences obtained from around 170 million T cells. An early release that covered roughly 600 HLA-typed donors contained around 330 gigabases of sequencing data and tens of millions of unique TCR sequences. The genetic ancestry cluster associated with self-reported Caucasian donors included around 76% of the roughly 390 genotyped donors. The study aimed to test whether cataloging public T cell receptors could reveal signatures of past pathogen exposure. The T cell repertoires of roughly 660 subjects were profiled by immunosequencing and related to cytomegalovirus serostatus. In addition to the first cohort of roughly 700 subjects, a separate validation cohort of approximately 130 different subjects was used. The study combined high-throughput TCR immunosequencing, statistical association of individual TCRs with disease status, and machine learning to predict cytomegalovirus infection status. A later analysis re-examined previously published TCR beta repertoires from more than 600 donors and added high-resolution HLA genotyping to investigate patterns of TCR occurrence. Rather than drawing on any new phenotypic data, the later analysis identified candidate immune exposures from TCR beta sequences and the way those sequences occurred across donors. An earlier analysis of several hundred of the donors applied high-throughput TCR beta sequencing to assess whether each TCR beta V gene segment acted as functional or pseudogenic. Donor age, sex, ethnicity and CMV serostatus were collected together with the repertoire data. A later genetic analysis took genome-wide SNP genotypes for about 65% of the roughly 670 donors and used that subset as a discovery cohort. Every repertoire in the discovery cohort had been generated on one and the same sequencing platform. Class I and class II HLA loci were covered by the typing at four-digit resolution. The number of donors typed differed by locus, with 629-630 for A, B, C, DRB1 and DQB1, around 560 for DQA1, 600 to 610 for DPA1, and over 400 for DPB1. Four or five DR-DQ haplotypes were handled as single units for association and clustering, since linkage in the cohort was strong. Across 398 genotyped donors of the cohort, an average of about 200,000 unique TCR beta nucleotide sequences per donor were sequenced, and roughly 17% of those sequences were non-productive.

Results the study describes overall, beyond this receptor: Correlated functional status among segregating V segments might reflect linkage disequilibrium, but an unknown experimental factor could not be ruled out. According to the authors, the approach could potentially be generalized to other disease states and immunological phenotypes. In a later analysis, several top co-occurrence clusters were reported to appear linked to parvovirus B19, influenza, CMV and Epstein-Barr virus. The cohort was sequenced for TCR beta chains only, and without alpha or paired-chain data the features that could be detected were limited. In a later analysis, HLA-associated TCR beta chains showed more clonal expansion and lower generation probabilities than non-associated chains that were equally common. Broadly in line with IMGT annotations, most TCR beta V segments showed up in productive rearrangements about 87% or about 30% of the time in an earlier analysis of 587 of the donors. The study gave a list of 150 to 200 TCR beta chains associated with cytomegalovirus. Most CMV-associated TCR beta chains appeared to be HLA-restricted in a later analysis, and the HLA associations seemed to be driven largely by CMV exposure. Because counts were too low, seventeen rarely observed V segments, including chromosome 9 orphons, were excluded from the earlier analysis of under 650 of the donors. Across donors, most TCR sequences were observed very rarely, whereas some public TCRs were present in many individuals. The presence/absence analyses assumed that sequencing depth was roughly uniform across donors, and that assumption may not be true. Assigning TCR associations to individual alleles was difficult when HLA alleles, especially DR and DQ, strongly co-occurred. Because HLA typing was missing for some donors at each locus, association tests included only the typed subset. A further reported finding was that TCR beta sequences accurately predicted the HLA-A and HLA-B alleles for most subjects in the first cohort. The classifier was reported to diagnose cytomegalovirus status with high specificity and sensitivity in both the original and validation cohorts. According to a later analysis, TCR association rates differed among HLA loci, with DRB1 alleles showing the most associated TCRs and HLA-C alleles showing the fewest. Immune exposure information for the cohort was limited to CMV serostatus. The sequencing pipeline was judged likely to have produced a cluster of highly shared sequence variants as a technical artifact. In vitro tests confirmed that a few of the cytomegalovirus-associated TCR beta chains recognize cytomegalovirus antigens. Compared with the roughly 700-donor mean, donors in an Asian-associated ancestry cluster had fewer N-insertions in productive TCRs, according to a later genetic analysis. The 87-base-pair reads could not distinguish some IMGT-functional V segments, including TRBV6-2 and TRBV6-3, so those segments were excluded. In a later analysis, around 17,000 TCR beta sequences were associated with specific HLA alleles at a false discovery rate of 0.05. V-gene and J-gene trimming of TCR beta chains was associated with a missense DCLRE1C variant in a later genetic analysis, and the association was replicated in an independent cohort.

The cohort consisted of approximately 670 healthy bone marrow donors. At the time of sampling, all cohort members were nominally healthy, though unrecorded immune exposures were likely present. The donor was CMV seropositive and was included in the group of 289 seropositive cohort members. A peripheral blood sample was collected from each donor, and TCR beta sequencing was performed on peripheral blood mononuclear cells. Genomic DNA was extracted from the blood cell samples with the Qiagen DNeasy Blood Extraction Kit. From cysteine to phenylalanine, the CDR3 is 14 amino acids long. Of all the DNA, just the CDR3 is kept, 42 bases in frame from base 1. CDR1 KGHSH and CDR2 LQKENI were looked up in the germline V gene. Trimming at the junction amounts to 0 bases on V and 5 bases on J, and the germline ends lie 10 bases apart. The library was produced with the immunoSEQ multiplex PCR assay. A mixture of 60 forward primers for TCR Vbeta segments and 13 reverse primers for TCR Jbeta segments was used in the multiplex PCR. The CDR3 region of rearranged TCR beta genes was amplified from genomic DNA with a multiplex PCR assay. Amplified TCR beta libraries were sequenced as 87-base-pair reads on the Illumina HiSeq System. The paper's processing steps were these. A later analysis tallied 70 million to 100 million unique TCR beta chains across the 660 or so repertoires, and 10 million to 11 million of those chains were shared by two or more donors. A nearest-neighbor algorithm error-corrected the raw reads and collapsed the reads into unique sequences, merging closely related sequences to remove PCR and sequencing errors. Alignment of CDR3 sequences to IMGT reference sequences was used to assign V, D and J gene segments. For a sequence to be retained, a match of at least six nucleotides was required to both a V gene segment and a J gene segment. A rearrangement counted as productive if the CDR3 had no stop codons and remained in frame with V and J, and every other rearrangement counted as non-productive. Following IMGT convention, CDR3 was defined as the stretch from the second conserved V-encoded cysteine up to the conserved J-encoded phenylalanine. Sequences without an unambiguous match to a single V gene segment were excluded from the earlier analysis of a few hundred of the donors. In an earlier analysis of a few hundred of the donors, V segments were called functional above 56.7% productive rearrangements and were called segregating when the between-donor standard deviation exceeded 5%. A statistical classification framework was developed to diagnose cytomegalovirus status using the catalog of TCR beta chain sequences. V and J gene assignment, in a later analysis, came from comparing TCR nucleotide sequences with IMGT/GENE-DB human TR gene sequences. The TCRdist pipeline was used in a later analysis to assign CDR3 sequences and most-parsimonious VDJ recombination scenarios. A later analysis defined each TCR beta chain by its CDR3 amino acid sequence plus V-gene family, and excluded reads lacking a unique V-gene family. As a way to deal with suspected cross-contamination and a sequencing artifact, a later analysis dropped 450 to 600 nucleotide sequences that were highly shared and had low generation probability. In a later analysis, a clonal expansion index was calculated for each public chain from normalized within-repertoire ranks of inferred template counts. In a later analysis, generation probabilities were computed using a VDJ recombination model fitted to out-of-frame rearrangements, and the results were checked against IGoR. In a later analysis, hypergeometric tests were used to score TCR-TCR, TCR-HLA and TCR-CMV co-occurrence, with a repertoire-size bias correction applied to TCR pairs. To estimate false discovery rates, a later analysis permuted the HLA or CMV assignments 20 times. A later analysis grouped co-occurring TCRs with DBSCAN, adding TCRdist sequence similarity when clustering within HLA-allele-positive subsets. For co-occurrence clustering, repertoires with fewer than 30,000 or more than 120,000 public chains were excluded, along with four or five repertoires with anomalous nucleotide sharing. In TCRdb, the immuneACCESS table is reduced to in-frame sequences with V and J assigned. These tables do not hold every clone; where another copy was compared, an unresolved V gene accounts for under half, and the others remain unexplained. V and J calls plus clone size are reproduced from that table; the DNA served to infer D and trimming. The sample data list approximately 160,000 clones, and more than 65% of these were observed just once. The ten largest clones add up to approximately 4.4% of the sample.

The receptor was isolated from a man aged 18 to 29 in good health and CMV-seropositive. The V gene is TRBV18 and the J gene is TRBJ1-1; TRBD1 is a weak D gene call, 6 bases matching. The material sequenced was PBMCs. The DNA sequence is given as TGTGCCAGCTCACCACCAGGGGGAGTAACTGAAGCTTTCTTT. It is translated as CASSPPGGVTEAFF.